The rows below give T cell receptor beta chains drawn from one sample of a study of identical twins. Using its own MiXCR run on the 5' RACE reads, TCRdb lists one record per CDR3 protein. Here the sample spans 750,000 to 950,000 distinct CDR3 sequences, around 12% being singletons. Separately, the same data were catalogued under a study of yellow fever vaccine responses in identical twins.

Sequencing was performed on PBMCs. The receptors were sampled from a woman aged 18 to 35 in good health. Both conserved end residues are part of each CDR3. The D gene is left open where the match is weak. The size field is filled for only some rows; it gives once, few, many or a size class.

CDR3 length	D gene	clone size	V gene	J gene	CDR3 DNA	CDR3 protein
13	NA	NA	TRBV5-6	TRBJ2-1	TGTGCCAGCAGCCACAACAGGATGGGGTGGCAGTTCTTC	CASSHNRMGWQFF
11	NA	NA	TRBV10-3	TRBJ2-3	TGTGCCATCGCCCGCACCGATACGCAGTATTTT	CAIARTDTQYF
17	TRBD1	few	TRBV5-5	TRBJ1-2	TGTGCCAGCAGCGCAGGAGACAGGGGGTTCTATAACTATGGCTACACCTTC	CASSAGDRGFYNYGYTF
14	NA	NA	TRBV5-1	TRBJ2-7	TGCGCCAGCAGCTTGGATGGCGCGGCCTACGAGCAGTACTTC	CASSLDGAAYEQYF
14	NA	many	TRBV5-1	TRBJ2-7	TGCGCCAGCACTCTCTCAGGGCCAACCTACGAGCAGTACTTC	CASTLSGPTYEQYF
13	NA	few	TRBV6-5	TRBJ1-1	TGTGCCAGCAGTTACTCTGGGGTTTCTGAAGCTTTCTTT	CASSYSGVSEAFF
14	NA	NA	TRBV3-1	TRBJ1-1	TGTGCCAGCAGCCAAGAGGGTAGGAACACTGAAGCTTTCTTT	CASSQEGRNTEAFF
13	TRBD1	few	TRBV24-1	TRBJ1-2	TGTGCCACCAGTGATTTAACAGGGGACGGCTACACCTTC	CATSDLTGDGYTF
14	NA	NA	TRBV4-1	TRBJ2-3	TGCGCCAGCAGCCAGGGGGAGTTCACAGATACGCAGTATTTT	CASSQGEFTDTQYF
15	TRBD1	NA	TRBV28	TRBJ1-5	TGTGCCAGCAGCCCAGACAGGGGTGGCAATCAGCCCCAGCATTTT	CASSPDRGGNQPQHF
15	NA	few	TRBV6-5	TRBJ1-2	TGTGCCAGCAGTTATCGTCAGGGAAAGCTTGATGGCTACACCTTC	CASSYRQGKLDGYTF
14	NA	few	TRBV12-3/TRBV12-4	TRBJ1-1	TGTGCCAGCAGCCCCACGGTAGTAGCCACTGAAGCTTTCTTT	CASSPTVVATEAFF
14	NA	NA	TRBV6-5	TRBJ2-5	TGTGCCAGCAGTTACCGAGGAGGGGGGGAGACCCAGTACTTC	CASSYRGGGETQYF
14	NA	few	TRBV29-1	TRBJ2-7	TGCAGCGTTGAAGGTACGCGGACCCCCTACGAGCAGTACTTC	CSVEGTRTPYEQYF
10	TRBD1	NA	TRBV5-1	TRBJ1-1	TGCGCCAACGGACAGGTTGAAGCTTTCTTT	CANGQVEAFF